Detailed here is one TCR beta chain. This entry belongs to a study of OX40 agonist ivuxolimab in advanced cancers. Turning to the study itself: Males comprised roughly four fifths of the group, whose mean age was about 62 years (range roughly 20 to 90).

Baseline was the first blood sampling point, followed by cycle 4 day 1 and cycle 7 day 1. The ends were cut back, 5 bases at V and 2 bases at J, with 19 bases in the middle. The CDR3 covers 17 residues. Looked up from germline, CDR1 is SEHNR and CDR2 is FQNEAQ (reference sequence). Clones were read by immunoSEQ multiplex PCR, and TCRdb kept only the in-frame ones, dropping some. The repertoire holds about 61,000 clones, with approximately 82% as singletons. The TCR sequence derives from an adult with an advanced solid tumor such as melanoma, head and neck, liver or kidney cancer. This chain joins TRBV7-9 and TRBJ1-3; maybe TRBD1 (5 bases). Sequencing was performed on CD4+ or CD8+ T cells sorted from blood, taken in a trial of the OX40 agonist ivuxolimab. This CDR3 is CASSPLQGERTGNTIYF. CDR3 coding DNA: TGTGCCAGCAGCCCCCTGCAAGGGGAACGCACTGGAAACACCATATATTTT.